This TCR beta chain stems from a study of blood T cells in healthy people across ages. A second PCR of roughly 7 to 11 cycles used a sample-barcoded 5' primer and a J-beta primer mix. TCRdb processed the 5' RACE reads anew with MiXCR; each CDR3 protein has one entry. The table has about 1.6 million distinct CDR3 sequences, 30% to 35% seen once. This CDR3 is built from 16 residues. Germline-derived CDR1 and CDR2 are MGHRA and YSYEKL. Trimming took 6 bases from V and 0 from J; bases not matched to a gene: 7. The sample comprised blood. The rearrangement uses TRBV4-1 and TRBJ2-3; 9 nucleotides match TRBD1. The receptor comes from a woman between 25 and 40 years old in good health. In nucleotides, the CDR3 is TGCGCCAGCAGACAAACCGGGACAGGGAGCACAGATACGCAGTATTTT. Amino acids: CASRQTGTGSTDTQYF.